The 16 T cell receptor beta chains listed next were all sequenced from one sample in a study of shared clonotypes between healthy human individuals. Only in-frame clones appear in the TCRdb table, and some are missing; sequencing was by immunoSEQ multiplex PCR. The sample includes 650,000 to 700,000 clones, roughly 91% seen only once; the top ten take about 33%. Specimen: memory CD8+ T cells from PBMCs. The subset denotes: CD45RO+ cells pooled with CCR7-negative TemRA cells. Every receptor here comes from a young man in good health. Some clones in this sample may be carry-over from other donors' samples.

The chain joins TRBV27 to TRBJ1-2; TRBD1 matches at 9 bases. The CDR3 consists of 16 residues. V lost 5 bases and J lost 3; bases outside the gene matches: 10. The V gene's germline CDR1 is MNHEY and CDR2 SMNVEV (reference sequence). CDR3 DNA: TGTGCCAGCAGTATTCATGGGACAGGGTTTGACTATGGCTACACCTTC. This gives the protein CASSIHGTGFDYGYTF.

The chain recombines TRBV29-1 with TRBJ2-1; TRBD1 agrees at 7 bases. Germline values: CDR1 SQVTM, CDR2 ANQGSEA. V lost 8 bases, J lost 7 bases, and 14 bases stayed unmatched. The CDR3 is 14 amino acids. In nucleotides, the CDR3 is TGCAGCACCTCGACAGGGATGATCGCGAATGAGCAGTTCTTC. Amino acid sequence: CSTSTGMIANEQFF.

The chain is built from TRBV7-9 and TRBJ1-4, with D possibly being TRBD1 (6 bases). V was cut by 5 bases and J by 7 bases, with 20 bases left in between. The CDR3 spans 16 residues. Germline-derived CDR1 and CDR2 are SEHNR and FQNEAQ (reference sequence). CDR3 nucleotide sequence: TGTGCCAGCAGCACGGCCCCACAGGGTTTGTTTGAAAAACTGTTTTTT. Protein: CASSTAPQGLFEKLFF.

The V and J genes are TRBV9 and TRBJ2-1; D may be TRBD1 (5 bases). Trimming cost V 4 bases and J 5 bases, with 13 bases left between them. The CDR3 is made up of 14 amino acids. Per the germline V gene, CDR1 is SGDLS and CDR2 is YYNGEE. For the CDR3, the DNA is TGTGCCAGCAGCCCCCTGGGGCTGGACAATGAGCAGTTCTTC. Its translation: CASSPLGLDNEQFF. Complete variable domain (other parts from reference TRBV9 and TRBJ2-1): DSGVTQTPKHLITATGQRVTLRCSPRSGDLSVYWYQQSLDQGLQFLIQYYNGEERAKGNILERFSAQQFPDLHSELNLSSLELGDSALYFCASSPLGLDNEQFFGPGTRLTVL.

This rearrangement joins TRBV23-1 to TRBJ1-2, with a possible D match to TRBD1 (5 bases). TRBV23-1 is placed among ORFs of uncertain function. Trimming shortened V by 2 bases and J by 2 bases, and 9 bases separated the two germline ends. There are 14 residues in the CDR3. The DNA of the CDR3 is TGCGCCAGCAGTCAAATGGCAGGGAACTATGGCTACACCTTC. Its translation is CASSQMAGNYGYTF.

The chain carries TRBV10-3 and TRBJ2-7, with TRBD1 matching over 8 bases. J lost 2 bases, V lost 7 bases, and 13 bases had no gene match. This CDR3 region has 16 residues. Germline V gives CDR1 ENHRY, CDR2 SYGVKD. CDR3 residues: CAIKKQTGVNTYEQYF. CDR3 sequence (DNA): TGTGCCATCAAAAAGCAGACAGGGGTAAACACCTACGAGCAGTACTTC.

Concerning this clone itself: This CDR3 is also generated by other DNA sequences in the sample. This chain joins TRBV9 and TRBJ1-2, with 11 positions matching TRBD1. The J segment lost 4 bases and the V segment lost 0 bases, leaving 2 bases of the junction unmatched. This CDR3 contains 15 residues. Looked up from germline, CDR1 is SGDLS and CDR2 is YYNGEE. The CDR3: CASSVAGTGGYGYTF. The DNA of the CDR3 is TGTGCCAGCAGCGTAGCTGGGACAGGGGGCTATGGCTACACCTTC.

J is TRBJ2-1 and V is TRBV7-8; 7 bases align to TRBD2. The CDR3 is 18 residues long. V shed 5 bases, J shed 5 bases, and the junction held 18 bases outside the gene matches. Germline V gene data show CDR1 as SGHVS and CDR2 as FQNEAQ. This CDR3 is CASSPSFIGAGLNNEQFF. The CDR3 DNA reads as TGTGCCAGCAGCCCTAGTTTTATTGGGGCGGGACTAAACAATGAGCAGTTCTTC. Full variable domain (missing parts from reference TRBV7-8 and TRBJ2-1): GAGVSQSPRYKVAKRGQDVALRCDPISGHVSLFWYQQALGQGPEFLTYFQNEAQLDKSGLPSDRFFAERPEGSVSTLKIQRTQQEDSAVYLCASSPSFIGAGLNNEQFFGPGTRLTVL.

This chain connects TRBV27 to TRBJ2-3; D gene uncertain. Trimming removed 2 bases from V and 0 bases from J, with 15 bases in between. Germline values: CDR1 MNHEY, CDR2 SMNVEV (reference sequence). The CDR3 loop spans 17 amino acids. CDR3 sequence reads: CASSLKARQTSTDTQYF. Here the CDR3 DNA reads TGTGCCAGCAGTTTAAAGGCCAGGCAGACTAGCACAGATACGCAGTATTTT.

This clone was counted a single time. The chain couples TRBV4-3 to TRBJ2-7; D unresolved. Germline V gives CDR1 LGHNA, CDR2 YSLEER. This CDR3 contains 14 residues. V was clipped by 0 bases and J by 11 bases, with 17 bases between them. The CDR3 spells CASSQDLTMKEKYF. The CDR3 DNA is TGCGCCAGCAGCCAAGATCTCACGATGAAAGAGAAGTACTTC.

The chain employs TRBV7-9 and TRBJ2-1, with D possibly matching TRBD1 (6 bases). Germline-derived CDR1 and CDR2 are SEHNR and FQNEAQ (reference sequence). V dropped 3 bases and J dropped 5 bases, with 11 bases sitting between them. The CDR3 is 14 residues long. The CDR3 nucleotides read TGTGCCAGCAGCTTCAACGGACAGAACAATGAGCAGTTCTTC. Its translation: CASSFNGQNNEQFF.

The CDR3 region is CASSPSPRGQETQYF. The CDR3 DNA reads as TGTGCCAGCAGCCCATCCCCTCGGGGTCAAGAGACCCAGTACTTC. The V and J genes are TRBV7-3 and TRBJ2-5, with a possible D match to TRBD2 (5 bases). Germline V lookup: CDR1 SGHTA, CDR2 FQGTGA. The length of the CDR3 is 15 residues. Trimming removed 5 bases from V and 2 bases from J, with 15 bases in between.

The chain uses TRBV28 and TRBJ1-1, with a tentative D call TRBD1 (5 bases). CDR3 length equals 14 residues. V shed 2 bases and J shed 6 bases, with 13 bases lying between them. From germline, CDR1 is MDHEN and CDR2 SYDVKM. CDR3 nucleotide sequence: TGTGCCAGCAGTTTACCCCAGGGAGGGCCTGAAGCTTTCTTT. This translates into CASSLPQGGPEAFF. The complete variable domain, with remaining parts taken from reference TRBV28 and TRBJ1-1, reads DVKVTQSSRYLVKRTGEKVFLECVQDMDHENMFWYRQDPGLGLRLIYFSYDVKMKEKGDIPEGYSVSREKKERFSLILESASTNQTSMYLCASSLPQGGPEAFFGQGTRLTVV.

The chain carries TRBV6-1 and TRBJ1-2, with 9 bases lining up with TRBD1. The CDR3 consists of 17 residues. Germline trimming cut 2 bases from V and 2 bases from J; bases unmatched to any gene: 9. The germline CDR1 and CDR2 sequences are MNHNS and SASEGT. The CDR3 DNA is TGTGCCAGCAGTGAAACCCTAGGAGGACAGGGGAACTATGGCTACACCTTC. It encodes CASSETLGGQGNYGYTF.

The sample holds one count of this clone. Other DNA sequences from this sample encode an identical CDR3 as well. V and J are TRBV9 and TRBJ2-5; 7 bases agree with TRBD2. Trimming took 0 bases from V and 5 from J; bases not matched to a gene: 7. Germline V lookup: CDR1 SGDLS, CDR2 YYNGEE. This CDR3 region has 15 residues. The DNA for the CDR3 is TGTGCCAGCAGCGTAGTGGCGGGAGTCGGGGAGACCCAGTACTTC. It codes for CASSVVAGVGETQYF.

This chain joins TRBV4-1 and TRBJ2-5, with 8 bases lining up with TRBD1. V gave up 1 base and J gave up 5 bases; unmatched junction bases: 6. CDR1 is MGHRA, CDR2 YSYEKL, per germline. The length of the CDR3 is 15 residues. CDR3 DNA sequence: TGCGCCAGCAGCCAAGGAGGCAGGGGGCTGGAGACCCAGTACTTC. Amino acids: CASSQGGRGLETQYF.